These T cell receptor beta chains were read from a single sample in a study of CXCR3-negative and CXCR3-positive naive CD8 T cells. TCRdb reprocessed the 5' RACE reads and reports one entry per CDR3 protein, with no DNA. This repertoire includes 85,000 to 120,000 distinct CDR3 sequences. The sample was naive CXCR3+ CD8+ T cells from blood. The origin of the receptors is a human donor in good health. Some clones in this sample may be carry-over from other donors' samples. CDR3s include the opening cysteine and the closing phenylalanine or tryptophan.

V gene	J gene	CDR3 protein
TRBV27	TRBJ2-1	CASRPGLGDNEQFF
TRBV6-6	TRBJ2-5	CATESGPETQYF
TRBV6-2/TRBV6-3	TRBJ2-7	CASSYSLSPDRRIAYEQYF
TRBV28	TRBJ2-4	CASSFLGSDSDIQYF
TRBV7-9	TRBJ2-7	CATGPGQSYEQYF
TRBV27	TRBJ1-2	CASSLQGENYGYTF
TRBV5-1	TRBJ2-5	CASSLIPEDQETQYF
TRBV5-1	TRBJ1-2	CASSFETVGGYTF
TRBV5-1	TRBJ2-1	CAGSLATGGSYNEQFF
TRBV11-2	TRBJ2-3	CASSLELGGGPLTDTQYF
TRBV20-1	TRBJ2-3	CSARGVPLRADTQYF
TRBV10-1	TRBJ2-7	CASSGDSLNSYEQYF
TRBV7-9	TRBJ2-3	CASSPRTSGSTDTQYF
TRBV15	TRBJ2-1	CATSRDYYEQYF
TRBV6-5	TRBJ1-5	CASSYGAAEPQHF
TRBV28	TRBJ1-1	CASSFRFGTANTEAFF
TRBV28	TRBJ2-7	CASSLGTSPYEQYF
TRBV27	TRBJ1-1	CASSLGGSPTEAFF